Below, 5 T cell receptor beta chains from the same sample are listed, as sequenced in a study of technical replicates of blood from a few donors (dated by TCRdb to 2015 to 2018). Library preparation used the immunoSEQ multiplex PCR assay. Drawn from immuneACCESS, this table holds only the in-frame rearrangements with V and J called that TCRdb kept. Clones are partly lost; checked studies trace under half to an unresolved V gene and leave the rest unexplained. This sample gives tens of thousands of clones in total; 94% of them show up just once. The top ten clonotypes cover around 0.25% of the sample. Material: T cells isolated from PBMCs. The receptors were gathered from a human donor in good health.

V gene TRBV30 combines with J gene TRBJ1-1, with 8 bases that match TRBD1. The CDR3 covers 13 residues. CDR1 is GTSNPN and CDR2 is SVGIG in the germline V gene (reference sequence). V lost 3 bases and J lost 4; bases outside the gene matches: 4. The CDR3 here is CAWRFTGGTEAFF. CDR3 in DNA: TGTGCCTGGAGATTTACAGGGGGCACTGAAGCTTTCTTT.

The V and J genes are TRBV4-1 and TRBJ2-1; weak D call: TRBD2 (5 bases). Trimming stripped 0 bases from V and 0 bases from J, with 12 bases between. Germline V lookup: CDR1 MGHRA, CDR2 YSYEKL. This CDR3 region has 17 residues. DNA of the CDR3: TGCGCCAGCAGCCAAGATTCGGACTCCTTCTCCTACAATGAGCAGTTCTTC. It codes for CASSQDSDSFSYNEQFF.

The rearrangement joins TRBV30 to TRBJ2-1; a possible D gene is TRBD1 (5 bases). This CDR3 spans 12 amino acids. V dropped 2 bases and J dropped 6 bases, with 8 bases sitting between them. The germline V gene has CDR1 GTSNPN and CDR2 SVGIG (reference sequence). The CDR3 region is CAWSFQGNEQFF. CDR3 bases: TGTGCCTGGAGTTTCCAGGGCAATGAGCAGTTCTTC. Complete variable domain (other parts from reference TRBV30 and TRBJ2-1): SQTIHQWPATLVQPVGSPLSLECTVEGTSNPNLYWYRQAAGRGLQLLFYSVGIGQISSEVPQNLSASRPQDRQFILSSKKLLLSDSGFYLCAWSFQGNEQFFGPGTRLTVL.

The chain is built from TRBV28 and TRBJ2-3; 7 bases map to TRBD2. CDR1 and CDR2 from the germline V gene are MDHEN and SYDVKM. This CDR3 spans 15 amino acids. The ends lost 6 bases at V and 4 bases at J; junction bases unmatched: 10. The CDR3 region has the DNA TGTGCCAGCAGCCTTGGACTAGTTTCCGCAGATACGCAGTATTTT. Amino acids: CASSLGLVSADTQYF.

As regards this clone: Its ends do not fully match the called genes, so a read error is possible. The chain is built from TRBV14 and TRBJ2-7; D unresolved. Germline CDR1 reads SGHDN; CDR2 reads FVKESK. The CDR3 length is 16 residues. This CDR3 reads CASSQVLPVSYGEEYF. CDR3 nucleotide sequence: TGTGCCAGCAGCCAAGTACTCCCGGTTTCTTACGGCGAGGAGTACTTC.